This paragraph reports one T cell receptor beta chain. Its antigen remains unidentified. Germline loops: CDR1 SGHRS, CDR2 YFSETQ. This CDR3 has 14 amino acids. V was pared by 0 bases and J by 2 bases, with 8 bases between. The entry originates in a study of T cell responses to AZD1222 COVID-19 vaccine. Study-wide findings and caveats: The study identified only six AZD1222 recipients as seropositive at baseline.

Libraries were prepared by immunoSEQ multiplex PCR; TCRdb keeps only in-frame clonotypes and omits some of them. This sample has fewer than 120,000 clones, with about 90% found just once. This receptor was obtained from an adult who received the AZD1222 COVID-19 vaccine. The genes are TRBV5-1 and TRBJ1-1; possible D gene TRBD1, 5 bases. Material: peripheral blood, obtained 28 days after the second AZD1222 dose. CDR3 sequence: CASSLGGGNTEAFF. The CDR3 DNA sequence: TGCGCCAGCAGCTTGGGGGGCGGAAACACTGAAGCTTTCTTT.